These 20 T cell receptor beta chains share one sample of origin, sequenced in a study of control samples from healthy donors and cancer patients. This table comes from immunoSEQ multiplex PCR, and its TCRdb copy is limited to in-frame clones, with some not included. The table includes about 150,000 clones, 92% detected once. The sequenced material came from blood. The source of these receptors is a woman aged 25 to 39 in good health.

The DNA for the CDR3 is TGTGCCTGGAGGTCTACAGGGAATTATGGCTACACCTTC. Translating it yields CAWRSTGNYGYTF. The chain employs TRBV30 and TRBJ1-2; tentatively, D is TRBD1 (6 bases). Germline CDR1 and CDR2: GTSNPN and SVGIG (reference sequence). V shed 3 bases and J shed 5 bases, with 13 bases lying between them. The CDR3 length is 13 residues.

The chain employs TRBV4-1 and TRBJ2-1, with 13 bases matching TRBD2. Per germline, CDR1 MGHRA and CDR2 YSYEKL. The CDR3 spans 18 residues. J gave up 8 bases and V 6 bases, and 16 bases lay outside the gene matches. In nucleotides, the CDR3 is TGCGCCAGCAGTATACAATCACTAGCGGGAGGGACGGGCGATGAGCAGTTCTTC. Its translation is CASSIQSLAGGTGDEQFF.

This sequence joins TRBV3-1 (or the pseudogene TRBV3-2) and TRBJ1-6; 8 bases are shared with TRBD1. The CDR3 consists of 16 residues. From germline, CDR1 is LGHDT and CDR2 YNNKEL (reference sequence). Losses at the gene ends were 5 bases for V and 10 bases for J; bases not matched to a gene: 13. As DNA, the CDR3 is TGTGCCAGCAGCACCCCAGGACAGGGAGGAAGATCACCCCTCCACTTT. It encodes CASSTPGQGGRSPLHF.

The V and J genes are TRBV7-8 and TRBJ1-4; D unresolved. V was cut by 8 bases and J by 10 bases, with 11 bases left in between. This CDR3 region has 11 residues. Germline assignment: CDR1 SGHVS and CDR2 FQNEAQ. The CDR3 spells CASARDGKLFF. The CDR3 nucleotides read TGTGCCAGCGCTCGGGATGGAAAACTGTTTTTT.

This chain uses TRBV27 with TRBJ2-1; D call uncertain. Trimming removed 10 bases from V and 4 bases from J, with 8 bases in between. The germline CDR1 and CDR2 sequences are MNHEY and SMNVEV (reference sequence). The CDR3 sequence is 11 residues long. CDR3: CATQGYNEQFF. The CDR3 DNA is TGTGCCACCCAAGGTTACAATGAGCAGTTCTTC.

The V call is TRBV4-2, the J call TRBJ2-7, with 9 bases that match TRBD1. The CDR3 sequence is 15 residues long. The germline gives CDR1 LGHNA, CDR2 YNFKEQ. J was trimmed by 1 base and V by 3 bases; bases with no gene match: 4. The CDR3 DNA sequence: TGTGCCAGCAGCCACCCGACAGGGGGGTCCTACGAGCAGTACTTC. It translates to CASSHPTGGSYEQYF.

The chain joins TRBV5-1 to TRBJ2-3; D is possibly TRBD1 or TRBD2 (6 bases each). Germline CDR1 is SGHRS and CDR2 is YFSETQ. V lost 7 bases to trimming and J lost 1 base, with 28 bases between them. CDR3 length equals 19 residues. CDR3 region: CASASTGPEGGGRTDTQYF. The DNA for the CDR3 is TGCGCCAGCGCCTCAACCGGGCCGGAGGGGGGTGGACGCACAGATACGCAGTATTTT.

This clone appeared once. The chain uses TRBV5-1 and TRBJ2-3; D remains ambiguous. CDR1 is SGHRS and CDR2 is YFSETQ in the germline V gene. This CDR3 has 14 amino acids. Trimming cost V 0 bases and J 0 bases, with 5 bases left between them. The CDR3, as DNA: TGCGCCAGCAGCTTGGAATATAGCACAGATACGCAGTATTTT. Its translation: CASSLEYSTDTQYF.

The rearrangement links TRBV4-1 to TRBJ2-3; D is unclear. V lost 0 bases and J lost 2, with 9 bases in between. Germline CDR1 and CDR2: MGHRA and YSYEKL. The CDR3 is 15 residues long. The CDR3 spells CASSQDWGFTDTQYF. In DNA form, the CDR3 reads TGCGCCAGCAGCCAAGATTGGGGTTTCACAGATACGCAGTATTTT.

This clone was detected once. The rearrangement links TRBV2 to TRBJ2-2, with 10 bases identical to TRBD2. Germline trimming cut 5 bases from V and 4 bases from J; bases unmatched to any gene: 10. Germline CDR1 is SNHLY and CDR2 is FYNNEI. The CDR3 loop spans 17 amino acids. This chain's CDR3 is CASSYVKAGGPTGELFF. The DNA of the CDR3 is TGTGCCAGCAGTTACGTTAAAGCGGGAGGGCCCACCGGGGAGCTGTTTTTT.

This clone was picked up one time. This rearrangement joins TRBV7-6 to TRBJ2-6; TRBD2 matches at 11 bases. This CDR3 has 17 amino acids. Germline V gene lookup returns CDR1 SGHVS and CDR2 FNYEAQ. The ends lost 4 bases at V and 3 bases at J; junction bases unmatched: 5. As DNA, the CDR3 is TGTGCCAGCAGCTATAGCGGGAGGGCCAATGGGGCCAACGTCCTGACTTTC. This encodes CASSYSGRANGANVLTF.

V and J are TRBV5-1 and TRBJ2-2; TRBD2 matches at 10 bases. Germline-derived CDR1 and CDR2 are SGHRS and YFSETQ. This CDR3 is built from 16 residues. J was trimmed by 4 bases and V by 5 bases; bases with no gene match: 8. CDR3 DNA: TGCGCCAGCAGTATCGGACTAGCGGACGGCACCGGGGAGCTGTTTTTT. This gives the protein CASSIGLADGTGELFF.

In nucleotides, the CDR3 is TGTGCCAGCAGTATACTAGCGGGTTACACAGATACGCAGTATTTT. This gives the protein CASSILAGYTDTQYF. J is TRBJ2-3 and V is TRBV6-5; 9 bases fit TRBD2. Germline V gene sequence: CDR1 MNHEY, CDR2 SVGAGI. Trimming removed 5 bases from V and 2 bases from J; junction bases left unmatched: 5. The CDR3 covers 15 residues.

This clone was seen a single time. The rearrangement joins TRBV11-2 to TRBJ2-7; perhaps TRBD1 as D (5 bases). CDR1 SGHAT and CDR2 FQNNGV come from the germline V gene. Trimming stripped 5 bases from V and 6 bases from J, with 14 bases between. The length of the CDR3 is 13 residues. The CDR3, as DNA: TGTGCCAGCAGCCGATATGGGGCGAGCGAGCAGTACTTC. Translation: CASSRYGASEQYF.

The chain links TRBV28 to TRBJ1-4, with a tentative D call TRBD1 (5 bases). CDR3 length: 17 residues. Germline loops: CDR1 MDHEN, CDR2 SYDVKM. V shed 2 bases and J shed 5 bases, with 18 bases lying between them. The CDR3 reads CASSLGDHGARNEKLFF. The CDR3 nucleotides are TGTGCCAGCAGTTTAGGGGACCACGGGGCACGGAATGAAAAACTGTTTTTT. The variable domain in full, with the rest retrieved from reference TRBV28 and TRBJ1-4, is DVKVTQSSRYLVKRTGEKVFLECVQDMDHENMFWYRQDPGLGLRLIYFSYDVKMKEKGDIPEGYSVSREKKERFSLILESASTNQTSMYLCASSLGDHGARNEKLFFGSGTQLSVL.

J is TRBJ1-5 and V is TRBV5-1; D gene ambiguous. CDR1 and CDR2 from the germline V gene are SGHRS and YFSETQ. Trimming removed 0 bases from V and 0 bases from J, with 10 bases in between. CDR3 length equals 16 residues. This CDR3 is CASSLDGSNSNQPQHF. CDR3 DNA: TGCGCCAGCAGCTTGGATGGCAGCAATAGCAATCAGCCCCAGCATTTT.

This chain connects TRBV7-2 to TRBJ2-3, with D tentatively TRBD2 (6 bases). The CDR3 totals 14 residues. Trimming cost V 5 bases and J 6 bases, with 15 bases left between them. Germline V CDR1 and CDR2: SGHTA, FQGNSA. The CDR3 is CASSVGTGGDTQYF. CDR3 nucleotide sequence: TGTGCCAGCAGCGTCGGGACTGGGGGGGATACGCAGTATTTT.

This sequence joins TRBV19 and TRBJ1-1, with D possibly TRBD1 on 6 matching bases. The CDR3 consists of 17 residues. The V end lost 2 bases, the J end lost 0 bases, and 16 bases lay between the germline ends. The germline gives CDR1 LNHDA, CDR2 SQIVND (reference sequence). The CDR3 loop reads CASSISTRGSMNTEAFF. The CDR3 DNA reads as TGTGCCAGTAGTATATCTACCAGGGGAAGCATGAACACTGAAGCTTTCTTT.

The chain joins TRBV11-2 to TRBJ2-1, with a possible D match to TRBD2 (6 bases). Trimming took off 1 base at V and 8 bases at J, with 12 bases between the two ends. This CDR3 contains 14 residues. The germline CDR1 and CDR2 sequences are SGHAT and FQNNGV. The CDR3 sequence: CASSLAGVRDEQFF. CDR3 nucleotides: TGTGCCAGCAGCTTAGCGGGAGTGAGGGATGAGCAGTTCTTC. The complete variable domain, with remaining parts taken from reference TRBV11-2 and TRBJ2-1, reads EAGVAQSPRYKIIEKRQSVAFWCNPISGHATLYWYQQILGQGPKLLIQFQNNGVVDDSQLPKDRFSAERLKGVDSTLKIQPAKLEDSAVYLCASSLAGVRDEQFFGPGTRLTVL.

The chain joins TRBV4-2 to TRBJ1-4; 10 bases fit TRBD1. V shed 7 bases and J 4 bases; nucleotides not matched to a gene: 3. The length of the CDR3 is 14 residues. The germline CDR1 and CDR2 sequences are LGHNA and YNFKEQ. The CDR3 reads CASTRDRGNEKLFF. CDR3 coding DNA: TGTGCCAGCACCCGGGACAGGGGTAATGAAAAACTGTTTTTT.